This T cell receptor (beta chain) was sequenced in a study of cytomegalovirus exposure and HLA in healthy donors listed by TCRdb under 2017. General notes on the study: According to an earlier analysis of a few hundred of the donors, 150 million to 200 million T cells yielded 95 million to 140 million unique TCR beta sequences and more than 250 Gb of sequence data. An early release that covered roughly 600 HLA-typed donors contained approximately 300 gigabases of sequencing data and 75 million to 100 million unique TCR sequences. Of the roughly 410 genotyped donors, 65% to 90% were placed in the genetic ancestry cluster associated with self-reported Caucasian donors. The study aimed to test whether signatures of past pathogen exposure could be identified by cataloging public T cell receptors. Using immunosequencing, the study profiled T cell repertoires from some 670 subjects and related those repertoires to cytomegalovirus serostatus. In addition to the first cohort of 666 subjects, a separate validation cohort of 120 different subjects was used. To predict cytomegalovirus infection status, the study brought together high-throughput TCR immunosequencing, statistical association of individual TCRs with disease status, and machine learning. A later analysis re-analyzed previously published TCR beta repertoires from 660 or so donors and added high-resolution HLA genotyping to study TCR occurrence patterns. Rather than drawing on any new phenotypic data, the later analysis identified candidate immune exposures from TCR beta sequences and the way those sequences occurred across donors. An earlier analysis of approximately 500 of the donors applied high-throughput TCR beta sequencing to assess whether each TCR beta V gene segment acted as functional or pseudogenic. Alongside the repertoire data, information on donor age, sex, ethnicity and CMV serostatus was compiled. Genome-wide SNP genotypes for about 55% of the 666 donors were used in a later genetic analysis, which treated that subset as a discovery cohort. All discovery cohort repertoires had been generated on a single sequencing platform. HLA typing covered class I and class II loci at four-digit resolution. Typing coverage varied by locus: roughly 620-640 donors for A, B, C, DRB1 and DQB1; roughly 520 for DQA1; about 570 for DPA1; fewer than 480 for DPB1. Four or five DR-DQ haplotypes were handled as single units for association and clustering because linkage in the cohort was strong. On average, 235,054 unique TCR beta nucleotide sequences were sequenced per donor among a few hundred genotyped donors of the cohort, with roughly 19% of those sequences being non-productive.

The investigation overall reported the following: Correlated functional status among segregating V segments might reflect linkage disequilibrium, but an unknown experimental factor could not be ruled out. For the cohort, immune exposure information was limited to CMV serostatus. A few of the identified cytomegalovirus-associated TCR beta chains were confirmed in vitro to be specific for cytomegalovirus antigens. Because the 87-base-pair reads could not distinguish some IMGT-functional V segments, including TRBV6-2 and TRBV6-3, those segments were excluded. Across donors, most TCR sequences were observed very rarely, whereas some public TCRs were present in many individuals. The presence/absence analyses assumed that sequencing depth was roughly uniform across donors, and that assumption may not be true. In a later analysis, several top co-occurrence clusters were reported to appear linked to parvovirus B19, influenza, CMV and Epstein-Barr virus. A further reported finding was that TCR beta sequences accurately predicted the HLA-A and HLA-B alleles for most subjects in the first cohort. In a later analysis, most CMV-associated TCR beta chains were found to appear HLA-restricted, with HLA associations seemingly driven largely by CMV exposure. Compared with the approximately 710-donor mean, donors in an Asian-associated ancestry cluster had fewer N-insertions in productive TCRs, according to a later genetic analysis. Because counts were too low, seventeen rarely observed V segments, including chromosome 9 orphons, were left out of the earlier analysis of a few hundred of the donors. The cohort was sequenced for TCR beta chains only, and without alpha or paired-chain data the features that could be detected were limited. In a later analysis, HLA-associated TCR beta chains showed more clonal expansion and lower generation probabilities than non-associated chains that were equally common. In a later analysis, around 15,000 TCR beta sequences were associated with specific HLA alleles at a false discovery rate of 0.05. Because some donors lacked HLA typing at each locus, the association tests relied only on the typed subset. The study gave a list of 150 to 200 TCR beta chains associated with cytomegalovirus. The authors suggested that the approach could potentially be generalized to other disease states and immunological phenotypes. In a later analysis, the rate of TCR association differed among HLA loci, with DRB1 alleles having the most associated TCRs and HLA-C alleles having the fewest. Assigning TCR associations to individual alleles was difficult when HLA alleles, especially DR and DQ, strongly co-occurred. The classifier was reported to diagnose cytomegalovirus status with high specificity and sensitivity in both the original and validation cohorts. A cluster of highly shared sequence variants was judged likely to represent a technical artifact of the sequencing pipeline. A later genetic analysis associated a missense DCLRE1C variant with V-gene and J-gene trimming of TCR beta chains, and an independent cohort replicated the association. In an earlier analysis of around 600 of the donors, most TCR beta V segments were observed in productive rearrangements about 87% or about 30% of the time, broadly matching IMGT annotations.

The library was produced with the immunoSEQ multiplex PCR assay. The multiplex PCR relied on a mix of 60 forward primers for TCR Vbeta segments and 13 reverse primers for TCR Jbeta segments. A multiplex PCR assay on genomic DNA amplified the CDR3 region of rearranged TCR beta genes. The amplified TCR beta libraries were sequenced on the Illumina HiSeq System as 87-base-pair reads. The authors processed their data as follows. A later analysis counted some 74 million unique TCR beta chains across the 550 to 800 repertoires, and roughly 9.9 million of these chains were shared by at least two donors. To remove PCR and sequencing errors, raw reads were error-corrected and collapsed into unique sequences using a nearest-neighbor algorithm that merged closely related sequences. V, D and J gene segments were assigned by aligning CDR3 sequences to IMGT reference sequences. Each retained sequence needed at least a six-nucleotide match to both a V gene segment and a J gene segment. A rearrangement was called productive if the CDR3 had no stop codons and remained in frame with V and J, and every other rearrangement was called non-productive. CDR3 was defined according to IMGT convention as the region running from the second conserved V-encoded cysteine to the conserved J-encoded phenylalanine. Sequences without an unambiguous match to a single V gene segment were excluded from the earlier analysis of over 500 of the donors. In an earlier analysis of around 590 of the donors, a V segment was called functional when productive rearrangements were above 56.7%, and segregating when the standard deviation between donors exceeded 5%. To diagnose cytomegalovirus status from the catalog of TCR beta chain sequences, a statistical classification framework was built. A later analysis assigned V and J genes by comparing TCR nucleotide sequences with IMGT/GENE-DB human TR gene sequences. A later analysis assigned CDR3 sequences and most-parsimonious VDJ recombination scenarios with the TCRdist pipeline. In a later analysis, each TCR beta chain was defined by its CDR3 amino acid sequence together with its V-gene family, and reads lacking a unique V-gene family were excluded. To address suspected cross-contamination and a sequencing artifact, a later analysis removed over 500 highly shared, low-generation-probability nucleotide sequences. For each public chain, a later analysis derived a clonal expansion index from normalized ranks of inferred template counts within each repertoire. A later analysis computed generation probabilities with a VDJ recombination model fitted to out-of-frame rearrangements, and checked the results against IGoR. Hypergeometric tests were used in a later analysis to score TCR-TCR, TCR-HLA and TCR-CMV co-occurrence, with a repertoire-size bias correction applied to the TCR pairs. False discovery rates were estimated in a later analysis by permuting HLA or CMV assignments 20 times. A later analysis grouped co-occurring TCRs with DBSCAN, adding TCRdist sequence similarity when clustering within HLA-allele-positive subsets. For co-occurrence clustering, repertoires with fewer than 30,000 or more than 120,000 public chains were excluded, along with several repertoires with anomalous nucleotide sharing. Not all clones reach the TCRdb copy of this immuneACCESS table, which keeps in-frame sequences only. Checked studies attribute under half of the gap to unresolved V genes and leave the rest unexplained. The DNA was the basis for D and trimming; V, J and clone size are from that table. Across this sample there are nearly 200,000 clones, with about 85% seen only once. Of the sample, about 0.37% is held by the ten largest clones.

V is cut by 1 base and J by 2 bases, and the space between the germline ends is 8 bases. The germline V gene sets CDR1 to MNHEY and CDR2 to SVGAGI. The CDR3 runs 14 residues from the cysteine to the phenylalanine. Here the CDR3 DNA is all that survives: 42 bases in frame from base 1. The cohort was made up of roughly 670 healthy bone marrow donors. At the time of sampling, all cohort members were nominally healthy, though unrecorded immune exposures were likely present. The donor tested CMV seropositive and was one of the 289 seropositive cohort members. A peripheral blood sample was provided by each donor, and peripheral blood mononuclear cells were used for TCR beta sequencing. Genomic DNA was extracted from the blood cell samples with the Qiagen DNeasy Blood Extraction Kit. Worth noting for this clone: Its antigen is unknown. Base qualities are not recorded, but no much larger clone differs from it by a single base.

The receptor's source is a male donor in good health and CMV-seropositive. The chain joins TRBV6-5 to TRBJ1-1; D gene: possibly TRBD1, on 5 matching bases. What was sequenced was PBMCs. The nucleotide sequence is given as TGTGCCAGCAGTTACTGGGGCAGTAACACTGAAGCTTTCTTT. This gives the protein CASSYWGSNTEAFF.